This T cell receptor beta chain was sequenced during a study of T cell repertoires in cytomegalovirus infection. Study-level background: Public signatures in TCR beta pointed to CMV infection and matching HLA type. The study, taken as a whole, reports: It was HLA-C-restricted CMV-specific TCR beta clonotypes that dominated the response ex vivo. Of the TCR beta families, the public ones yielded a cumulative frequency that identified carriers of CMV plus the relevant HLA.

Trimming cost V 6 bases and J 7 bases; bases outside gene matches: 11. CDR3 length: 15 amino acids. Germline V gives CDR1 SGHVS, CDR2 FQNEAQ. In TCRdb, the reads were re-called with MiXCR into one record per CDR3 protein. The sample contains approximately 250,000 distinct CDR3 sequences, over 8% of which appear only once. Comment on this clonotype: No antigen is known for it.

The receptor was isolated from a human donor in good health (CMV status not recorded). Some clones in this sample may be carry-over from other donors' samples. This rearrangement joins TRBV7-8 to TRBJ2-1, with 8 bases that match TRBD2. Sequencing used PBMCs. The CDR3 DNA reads TGTGCCAGCAGGCCTGGGCAGCGGGGGAGGAATGAGCAGTTCTTC. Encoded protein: CASRPGQRGRNEQFF. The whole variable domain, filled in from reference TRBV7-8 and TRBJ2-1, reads GAGVSQSPRYKVAKRGQDVALRCDPISGHVSLFWYQQALGQGPEFLTYFQNEAQLDKSGLPSDRFFAERPEGSVSTLKIQRTQQEDSAVYLCASRPGQRGRNEQFFGPGTRLTVL.